This T cell receptor beta chain was obtained from a study of CD8+ T cells in alopecia areata. Study at large: Treated patients took oral tofacitinib at 5 to 10 mg twice daily.

This clone was counted a single time. Its antigen is currently unknown. Study-level results: Normal scalp had lower clonality than lesional scalp, with alopecia totalis/universalis lesions showing this most strongly. Sequencing of scalp tissue also captures the resident alphabeta T cells of normal skin.

Reverse transcription of extracted RNA yielded cDNA, which provided the sequencing template. TCRdb's copy holds only in-frame clones and misses some; the assay was immunoSEQ multiplex PCR. Of about 150,000 clones detected, roughly 50% appear once; the ten largest clones hold about 6.4%. The ends were cut back, 5 bases at V and 1 base at J, with 20 bases in the middle. The CDR3 contains 17 residues. Germline CDR1 reads SGHTA; CDR2 reads FQGTGA. This sequence originates from a human donor with alopecia areata. Sequencing was carried out using CD4+ T cells sorted from blood. J is TRBJ2-5 and V is TRBV7-3; D is unclear. CDR3 loop: CASSTPFERDIQETQYF. DNA for the CDR3: TGTGCCAGCAGCACACCCTTTGAGCGCGATATCCAAGAGACCCAGTACTTC.